Following are 32 T cell receptor beta chains from one sample sequenced in a study of blood T cells in healthy people across ages. PCR was performed a second time for roughly 7 to 11 cycles using a sample-barcoded 5' primer and a J-beta primer mix. A single record per CDR3 protein comes from TCRdb applying MiXCR to the 5' RACE reads. Of approximately 1.5 million distinct CDR3 sequences in the sample, approximately 39% are singletons; the top ten hold about 4%. The sequencing sample was made of blood. These receptors all come from a woman between 18 and 29 years old in good health.

The genes are TRBV29-1 and TRBJ2-7; no firm D call. The germline CDR1 and CDR2 sequences are SQVTM and ANQGSEA. The V end lost 4 bases, the J end lost 3 bases, and 10 bases lay between the germline ends. The CDR3 has 12 residues. CDR3 protein: CSVVMDLYEQYF. The CDR3 bases are TGCAGCGTTGTAATGGATCTCTACGAGCAGTACTTC.

This clonotype was counted many times. The V gene is TRBV6-2 or TRBV6-3, the J gene TRBJ2-3, with D tentatively TRBD1 or TRBD2 (5 bases each). The length of the CDR3 is 15 residues. Germline lookup yields CDR1 MNHEY and CDR2 SVGEGT. V was shortened by 2 bases and J by 4 bases, with 13 bases between the two germline ends. The CDR3 nucleotides read TGTGCCAGCAGTTACGGGACGCTTGGAGCAGATACGCAGTATTTT. Residues: CASSYGTLGADTQYF.

The chain uses TRBV25-1 and TRBJ2-7; D remains ambiguous. Per germline, CDR1 MGHDK and CDR2 SYGVNS. The V and J ends lost 4 bases and 7 bases respectively, with 26 bases between them. The CDR3 has 17 amino acids. As DNA, the CDR3 is TGTGCCAGCAGTGGCCCCCCCTCCGGCTTTGGAACTGCGGAGCAGTACTTC. It specifies CASSGPPSGFGTAEQYF.

This chain uses TRBV28 with TRBJ1-2; 8 nucleotides align to TRBD1. CDR3 size: 16 residues. Per the germline V gene, CDR1 is MDHEN and CDR2 is SYDVKM. With 1 base clipped from V and 2 bases from J, the junction kept 6 bases outside the gene matches. The CDR3 DNA is TGTGCCAGCAGTTTATTGGGCCAGGGGGCCAACTATGGCTACACCTTC. It specifies CASSLLGQGANYGYTF.

There are a few counts of this clonotype. J is TRBJ2-7 and V is TRBV12-3 or TRBV12-4; 13 nucleotides align to TRBD2. The CDR3 covers 14 residues. J lost 5 bases, V lost 4 bases, and 2 bases had no gene match. CDR3 loop: CASSSGLAGDEQYF. CDR3 nucleotide sequence: TGTGCCAGCAGTTCAGGACTAGCGGGGGACGAGCAGTACTTC.

The V call is TRBV5-5, the J call TRBJ1-5; D possibly corresponds to TRBD1 (5 bases). The CDR3 spans 14 residues. CDR1 is SGHKS and CDR2 is YYEKEE in the germline V gene (reference sequence). Trimming cost V 4 bases and J 3 bases, with 11 bases left between them. For the CDR3, the DNA is TGTGCCAGCAGCAGCGGGACTCACAATCAGCCCCAGCATTTT. This sequence encodes CASSSGTHNQPQHF.

This chain joins TRBV6-6 and TRBJ1-6; the match to TRBD1 covers 9 bases. CDR1 and CDR2 from the germline V gene are MNHNY and SVGAGI (reference sequence). CDR3 length: 16 residues. J was trimmed by 7 bases and V by 5 bases; bases with no gene match: 9. The CDR3, as DNA: TGTGCCAGCAGTCGAACAACAGGGGGCCGGAATTCACCCCTCCACTTT. Translation: CASSRTTGGRNSPLHF.

This clonotype came up many times. V usage is TRBV12-3 or TRBV12-4 and J usage is TRBJ2-7; no firm D call. Trimming took off 8 bases at V and 2 bases at J, with 16 bases between the two ends. The CDR3 contains 14 residues. This chain's CDR3 is CASGSRATPYEQYF. CDR3 nucleotides: TGTGCCAGCGGGTCAAGGGCGACACCCTACGAGCAGTACTTC.

Here the CDR3 reads CSARKGIGNQPQHF. The CDR3 coding sequence is TGCAGTGCTAGGAAGGGAATTGGCAATCAGCCCCAGCATTTT. V usage is TRBV20-1 and J usage is TRBJ1-5; no clear D gene. The CDR3 sequence is 14 residues long. The V gene's germline CDR1 is DFQATT and CDR2 SNEGSKA (reference sequence). The ends were cut back, 3 bases at V and 2 bases at J, with 11 bases in the middle.

The chain links TRBV15 to TRBJ1-4; 7 nucleotides line up with TRBD1. CDR3 length: 12 amino acids. V lost 9 bases to trimming and J lost 12 bases; unmatched junction nucleotides: 10. The V gene's germline CDR1 is LNHNV and CDR2 YYDKDF (reference sequence). The CDR3 region has the DNA TGTGCCACGAGGACAGGCAGTAGAGAACTGTTTTTT. This translates into CATRTGSRELFF. Variable domain in full (rest from reference TRBV15 and TRBJ1-4): DAMVIQNPRYQVTQFGKPVTLSCSQTLNHNVMYWYQQKSSQAPKLLFHYYDKDFNNEADTPDNFQSRRPNTSFCFLDIRSPGLGDTAMYLCATRTGSRELFFGSGTQLSVL.

In its sample, this clonotype was seen a few times. J is TRBJ2-4 and V is TRBV5-8, with D tentatively TRBD1 or TRBD2 (5 bases each). Germline V lookup: CDR1 SGHTS, CDR2 YDEGEE. Trimming removed 4 bases from V and 7 bases from J, with 18 bases in between. The length of the CDR3 is 15 residues. The chain's CDR3 is CASSTPSGGWNIQYF. CDR3 bases: TGTGCCAGCAGCACTCCCTCTGGGGGATGGAACATTCAGTACTTC.

CDR3 DNA sequence: TGTGCCAGCAGCCAAGATTGGGGGGCAGCCCGCAATGAGCAGTACTTC. Its protein is CASSQDWGAARNEQYF. The rearrangement uses TRBV14 and TRBJ2-7, with D perhaps TRBD1 or TRBD2 (6 bases each). Germline loops: CDR1 SGHDN, CDR2 FVKESK. The CDR3 has 16 residues. Trimming took off 0 bases at V and 7 bases at J, with 19 bases between the two ends.

V is TRBV11-1 and J is TRBJ2-3, with TRBD2 matching over 10 bases. Trimming removed 4 bases from V and 2 bases from J; junction bases left unmatched: 6. CDR3 size: 16 residues. Germline V CDR1 and CDR2: SGHAT, FQDESV (reference sequence). CDR3 bases: TGTGCCAGCAGCTCCAGCGGGAGGGAGATCACAGATACGCAGTATTTT. Translation gives CASSSSGREITDTQYF.

This clonotype occurred a few times. CDR3 sequence reads: CASSLLWAGVRTTGELFF. The CDR3 nucleotides read TGTGCCAGCAGTTTATTGTGGGCAGGTGTCCGAACAACCGGGGAGCTGTTTTTT. The rearrangement joins TRBV27 to TRBJ2-2; D ambiguous. The CDR3 runs 18 residues. V was shortened by 1 base and J by 5 bases, with 20 bases between the two germline ends. Germline values: CDR1 MNHEY, CDR2 SMNVEV (reference sequence).

This clonotype was detected a few times. The gene calls are TRBV5-1 and TRBJ2-5, with a weak D call TRBD1 (6 bases). CDR3 length equals 15 residues. Trimming pared 0 bases from V and 1 base from J, leaving 10 bases between. The germline V gene has CDR1 SGHRS and CDR2 YFSETQ. This CDR3 is CASSLAGTSQETQYF. The CDR3 DNA follows: TGCGCCAGCAGCTTGGCCGGGACATCCCAAGAGACCCAGTACTTC.

The V call is TRBV28, the J call TRBJ1-5; D not resolved. V dropped 8 bases and J dropped 2 bases, with 16 bases sitting between them. CDR1 and CDR2 from the germline V gene are MDHEN and SYDVKM. There are 15 residues in the CDR3. The CDR3 protein is CASSGRSGGNQPQHF. CDR3 DNA: TGTGCCAGCTCCGGACGCAGCGGGGGCAATCAGCCCCAGCATTTT.

This chain links TRBV6-1 with TRBJ2-1; 10 nucleotides match TRBD2. V gave up 5 bases and J gave up 8 bases; unmatched junction bases: 15. There are 17 residues in the CDR3. Germline assignment: CDR1 MNHNS and CDR2 SASEGT. CDR3 in DNA: TGTGCCAGCAGTAAAAGGGGGGGACTAGCGAAGGACCATGAGCAGTTCTTC. Its translation is CASSKRGGLAKDHEQFF.

The rearrangement links TRBV6-6 to TRBJ2-1, with 14 bases fitting TRBD2. CDR3 length equals 17 residues. From germline, CDR1 is MNHNY and CDR2 SVGAGI (reference sequence). V was pared by 2 bases and J by 6 bases, with 6 bases of the junction left unmatched. The CDR3 protein is CASSYLRLAGGGNEQFF. CDR3 bases: TGTGCCAGCAGTTACCTGAGACTAGCGGGAGGGGGCAATGAGCAGTTCTTC.

In its sample, this clonotype was seen a few times. V and J are TRBV20-1 and TRBJ1-2; possibly TRBD1 for D (6 bases). V lost 3 bases to trimming and J lost 8 bases, with 10 bases between them. Germline V gene data show CDR1 as DFQATT and CDR2 as SNEGSKA (reference sequence). The CDR3 spans 11 residues. The DNA for the CDR3 is TGCAGTGCTAGGGATGGGGGCGGCTACACCTTC. This gives the protein CSARDGGGYTF.

This clonotype was picked up a small number of times. The genes are TRBV6-6 and TRBJ2-7; D gene unclear. Germline loops: CDR1 MNHNY, CDR2 SVGAGI (reference sequence). This CDR3 comprises 13 residues. V was pared by 2 bases and J by 0 bases, with 5 bases between. The CDR3 protein is CASSYVASYEQYF. CDR3 nucleotides: TGTGCCAGCAGTTACGTCGCCTCCTACGAGCAGTACTTC.

In regard to this clonotype: One junction end disagrees with the germline gene, perhaps due to a read error. The chain combines TRBV5-1 with TRBJ2-7, with D possibly matching TRBD2 (5 bases). The CDR3 is made up of 15 amino acids. Germline CDR1 reads SGHRS; CDR2 reads YFSETQ. The CDR3 spells CDSSFSGFSSYEQYF. In DNA, the CDR3 is TGCGACAGCAGCTTCTCGGGATTCAGCTCCTACGAGCAGTACTTC.

This clonotype was detected a few times. The DNA of the CDR3 is TGCGCCAGCACTCCGACAGGGGGAGGCGGAGCTTTCTTT. It encodes CASTPTGGGGAFF. The chain recombines TRBV10-2 with TRBJ1-1, with 9 bases aligning to TRBD1. Germline V gene lookup returns CDR1 WSHSY and CDR2 SAAADI. CDR3 length equals 13 residues. V was pared by 7 bases and J by 10 bases, with 10 bases of the junction left unmatched.

This clonotype occurred a few times. The CDR3 coding sequence is TGTGCCAGCAGATCCAACGGACACCTTAGCAATCAGCCCCAGCATTTT. It yields the protein CASRSNGHLSNQPQHF. The V gene is TRBV28, the J gene TRBJ1-5, with a tentative D call TRBD1 (5 bases). Trimming removed 6 bases at V and 0 bases at J, with 15 bases between. CDR1 is MDHEN, CDR2 SYDVKM, per germline. This CDR3 has 16 residues.

The chain uses TRBV12-3 or TRBV12-4 and TRBJ1-2, with 9 bases that match TRBD1. The CDR3 loop spans 15 amino acids. The V gene end was trimmed by 5 bases and the J gene end by 4 bases; junction bases not matched to a gene: 8. CDR3 bases: TGTGCCAGCAGTCCCGTGGGACAGGGCCTCTATGGCTACACCTTC. As protein: CASSPVGQGLYGYTF.

V usage is TRBV6-6 and J usage is TRBJ1-6; no firm D call. The CDR3 is 15 amino acids. In germline, CDR1 is MNHNY, CDR2 SVGAGI (reference sequence). Trimming cost V 7 bases and J 0 bases, with 10 bases left between them. CDR3 nucleotides: TGTGCCAGCACGATGACCAGCTCCTATAATTCACCCCTCCACTTT. Translation gives CASTMTSSYNSPLHF.

The chain has TRBV12-3 or TRBV12-4 and TRBJ1-6; D not resolved. Trimming took 6 bases from V and 6 from J, leaving 18 bases between them. The CDR3 runs to 16 residues. The chain's CDR3 is CASRPHAYQINSPLHF. DNA of the CDR3: TGTGCCAGCAGACCACACGCGTACCAGATTAATTCACCCCTCCACTTT.

This chain uses TRBV6-2 or TRBV6-3 with TRBJ2-7; D unresolved. Trimming shortened V by 3 bases and J by 5 bases, and 8 bases separated the two germline ends. There are 12 residues in the CDR3. The germline V gene has CDR1 MNHEY and CDR2 SVGEGT. This chain's CDR3 is CASSYYGDEQYF. Here the CDR3 DNA reads TGTGCCAGCAGTTATTATGGAGACGAGCAGTACTTC.

The V and J genes are TRBV29-1 and TRBJ1-2; D is ambiguous. The length of the CDR3 is 11 residues. Germline CDR1 is SQVTM and CDR2 is ANQGSEA. V lost 2 bases to trimming and J lost 1 base, with 2 bases between them. The CDR3: CSVEFNYGYTF. The CDR3 DNA follows: TGCAGCGTTGAATTTAACTATGGCTACACCTTC.

There are a few counts of this clonotype. J is TRBJ2-7 and V is TRBV29-1; 9 nucleotides agree with TRBD1. The CDR3 spans 14 residues. J lost 0 bases, V lost 5 bases, and 5 bases had no gene match. Germline V gene sequence: CDR1 SQVTM, CDR2 ANQGSEA. CDR3 residues: CSVYRGQGSYEQYF. CDR3 sequence (DNA): TGCAGCGTTTACAGGGGGCAAGGCTCCTACGAGCAGTACTTC.

The rearrangement uses TRBV28 and TRBJ2-7; no clear D. Between the trimmed V and J ends, which lost 5 bases and 12 bases, there was a span of 20 bases. The CDR3 consists of 13 residues. Germline V CDR1 and CDR2: MDHEN, SYDVKM. CDR3 bases: TGTGCCAGCAGTCAATTGGACCAAGAGACCCGGTACTTC. Translated, it gives CASSQLDQETRYF.

This chain joins TRBV10-3 and TRBJ1-2; TRBD1 matches 10 bases. Trimming removed 8 bases from V and 3 bases from J; junction bases left unmatched: 3. The CDR3 covers 13 residues. Germline CDR1 reads ENHRY; CDR2 reads SYGVKD. The CDR3 is CAIGGQGDYGYTF. CDR3 DNA: TGTGCCATCGGAGGACAGGGGGACTATGGCTACACCTTC.

This rearrangement joins TRBV10-1 to TRBJ2-5, with 12 bases matching TRBD2. V shed 4 bases, J shed 2 bases, and the junction held 2 bases outside the gene matches. CDR1 is WNHNN, CDR2 SYGVQD, per germline (reference sequence). The CDR3 totals 15 residues. The CDR3 is CASSGGLAGQETQYF. CDR3 in DNA: TGCGCCAGCAGTGGAGGACTAGCGGGGCAAGAGACCCAGTACTTC.